This T cell receptor (beta chain) is drawn from a study of blood T cell repertoires in COVID-19. Overall study: COVID-19 samples from acute and convalescent phases originated in the United States, Italy and Spain.

V lost 2 bases to trimming and J lost 3 bases, with 12 bases between them. In germline, CDR1 is SGHRS, CDR2 YFSETQ. CDR3 length equals 14 residues. Sequencing was performed with immunoSEQ multiplex PCR; in TCRdb, only in-frame clones are kept and a portion is missing. This sample has about 360,000 clones; around 87% occur once, and the top ten carry 1% to 1.5%. The sample consisted of PBMCs or T cells enriched from blood (not recorded which). This sequence originates from a man aged 30-40 years who had recovered from COVID-19. J is TRBJ2-7 and V is TRBV5-1; D is ambiguous. For the CDR3, the DNA is TGCGCCAGCAGCTTAAGCCAGGTAGTCTACGAGCAGTACTTC. Protein: CASSLSQVVYEQYF.